The rows below give T cell receptor beta chains drawn from one sample of a study of blood T cells in healthy people across ages. TCRdb passed the 5' RACE reads through MiXCR, listing each CDR3 protein once. The sample includes about a million distinct CDR3 sequences, 30% to 40% of them seen just once. Sequencing was carried out using blood. These receptors were obtained from a man aged 18 to 30 in good health. CDR3s include the opening cysteine and the closing phenylalanine or tryptophan. The D gene is left open where the match is weak. Clone size is shown for a subset of rows, as once, few, many or a class of expanded clone.

clone_size,d_call,j_call,v_call,cdr3_nt,cdr3_aa
few,TRBD2,TRBJ2-3,TRBV20-1,TGCAGTGCCCCGGGGACTAGCGGGGGGACTAGCACAGATACGCAGTATTTT,CSAPGTSGGTSTDTQYF
.,.,TRBJ2-3,TRBV5-1,TGCGCCAGCAGCCTCCGGGGGGCAGGGAGCACAGATACGCAGTATTTT,CASSLRGAGSTDTQYF
few,.,TRBJ2-7,TRBV6-5,TGTGCCAGCAGACAGTTATGGAAGGACGAGCAGTACTTC,CASRQLWKDEQYF
many,.,TRBJ2-3,TRBV29-1,TGCAGCGTCGTCACAGATACGCAGTATTTT,CSVVTDTQYF
.,.,TRBJ1-1,TRBV7-9,TGTGCCAGCAGCCCGACAACAGGGAGGACTTTCTTT,CASSPTTGRTFF
few,TRBD1,TRBJ1-1,TRBV29-1,TGCAGCGTTTACGACAGGGCCAACACTGAAGCTTTCTTT,CSVYDRANTEAFF
few,.,TRBJ1-2,TRBV7-2,TGTGCCAGCAGCCCAAGGCCCCCGTCTAAGGACTATGGCTACACCTTC,CASSPRPPSKDYGYTF
.,.,TRBJ1-6,TRBV6-5,TGTGCCAGCAGAGTTCCTGGGGGCAATTCACCCCTCCACTTT,CASRVPGGNSPLHF
.,.,TRBJ1-2,TRBV6-2/TRBV6-3,TGTGCCAGCAGTTACCCTCAATATCTGGGACGGACGCCAGCTAACTATGGCTACACCTTC,CASSYPQYLGRTPANYGYTF
.,.,TRBJ1-1,TRBV5-6,TGTGCCAGCAGCTTGGGACACGATGAAGCTTTCTTT,CASSLGHDEAFF
.,.,TRBJ1-6,TRBV4-3,TGCGCCAGCAGCCAAGGGACAGCCAATTCACCCCTCCACTTT,CASSQGTANSPLHF
.,.,TRBJ2-1,TRBV7-9,TGTGCCAGCAGCCAGCTCGACCTTGAGGCCGGCAGGGCTTGGAATGAGCAGTTCTTC,CASSQLDLEAGRAWNEQFF
few,.,TRBJ2-4,TRBV5-5,TGTGCCAGCAGCTTGCCTCATTCAAACATTCAGTACTTC,CASSLPHSNIQYF
few,.,TRBJ2-1,TRBV20-1,TGCAGTGCACCCCCCAATCGCGGTGACAATGAGCAGTTCTTC,CSAPPNRGDNEQFF
once,TRBD1,TRBJ2-7,TRBV7-2,TGTGCCAGCAGCCTGAACCTTCTGACAGGGGACGAGCAGTACTTC,CASSLNLLTGDEQYF
.,.,TRBJ1-5,TRBV20-1,TGCAGTGCTATGCCGGGACGCAATCAGCCCCAGCATTTT,CSAMPGRNQPQHF
.,.,TRBJ1-5,TRBV3-1,TGTGCCAGCAGCCAAGGGGTTTATCAGCCCCAGCATTTT,CASSQGVYQPQHF
few,.,TRBJ1-3,TRBV7-2,TGTGCCAGCAGCCAAGAGATCTCAGGGGGAAACACCATATATTTT,CASSQEISGGNTIYF
many,.,TRBJ1-2,TRBV12-3/TRBV12-4,TGTGCCAGCAGTTTAGTGGGAGTTCGAAATGGCTACACCTTC,CASSLVGVRNGYTF
.,TRBD1,TRBJ1-2,TRBV10-3,TGTGCCATCAGTGAGTCTAGGGGGCGATTTAACTATGGCTACACCTTC,CAISESRGRFNYGYTF
.,.,TRBJ1-1,TRBV5-5,TGTGCCAGCAGCTTGCAGACCTCCGGCACTGAAGCTTTCTTT,CASSLQTSGTEAFF
.,.,TRBJ2-3,TRBV4-3,TGCGCCAGCAGCCCTGGGGTAGTCGGCACAGATACGCAGTATTTT,CASSPGVVGTDTQYF
.,.,TRBJ2-7,TRBV6-1,TGTGCCAGCAGTGAAGCGGGGATGGGAGAGCAGTACTTC,CASSEAGMGEQYF
few,.,TRBJ2-7,TRBV10-3,TGTGCCATCAGTGACACCGGGGGAATCTCCTACGAGCAGTACTTC,CAISDTGGISYEQYF
few,.,TRBJ1-2,TRBV18,TGTGCCAGCTCACCAGAAGCAGGAATCAACTATGGCTACACCTTC,CASSPEAGINYGYTF
.,TRBD1,TRBJ2-1,TRBV18,TGTGCCAGCTCACTGAGAGACAGGGATGAGCAGTTCTTC,CASSLRDRDEQFF
few,TRBD1,TRBJ2-5,TRBV29-1,TGCAGCGTTAGGGACAGGGCCCTTCAAGAGACCCAGTACTTC,CSVRDRALQETQYF
.,TRBD2,TRBJ2-1,TRBV7-9,TGTGCCAGCAGCCCGACTAGCGGGGGGGCGTACTCCTACAATGAGCAGTTCTTC,CASSPTSGGAYSYNEQFF
.,.,TRBJ2-7,TRBV15,TGTGCCACCAGCAGACCAAACCCAGGGTTTGTGGAGCAGTACTTC,CATSRPNPGFVEQYF
.,.,TRBJ2-1,TRBV4-3,TGCGCCAGCAGCCAAGATTGGGCCACAAATGAGCAGTTCTTC,CASSQDWATNEQFF
.,.,TRBJ1-5,TRBV20-1,TGCAGTGCCACTCCCTCCCGGGGATTTAAGCAGCCCCAGCATTTT,CSATPSRGFKQPQHF
.,.,TRBJ2-1,TRBV5-5,TGTGCCAGCAGCATGGTCGGGGGGCAAGTTTACGAGCAGTTCTTC,CASSMVGGQVYEQFF
.,.,TRBJ2-2,TRBV7-8,TGTGCCAGCAGCTCGGACGGATCGAACACCGGGGAGCTGTTTTTT,CASSSDGSNTGELFF
.,TRBD1,TRBJ1-1,TRBV12-3/TRBV12-4,TGTGCCATACAAACAGGGGCCGGTGAAGCTTTCTTT,CAIQTGAGEAFF
.,.,TRBJ2-7,TRBV7-8,TGTGCCAGCAGCTTAGTGCAGGGGCCCTCCCACGAGCAGTACTTC,CASSLVQGPSHEQYF
.,.,TRBJ2-3,TRBV4-1,TGCGCCAGCAGCCAAGACGGGTTGACAGGCACAGATACGCAGTATTTT,CASSQDGLTGTDTQYF
.,TRBD2,TRBJ2-3,TRBV12-3/TRBV12-4,TGTGCCGCTAGCGGGGGCGCTTCTAGCACAGATACGCAGTATTTT,CAASGGASSTDTQYF
.,TRBD1,TRBJ1-2,TRBV7-2,TGTGCCAACGAGCTTCTGGACAGGGGGATTAATGGCTACACCTTC,CANELLDRGINGYTF
few,TRBD1,TRBJ2-1,TRBV24-1,TGTGCCACCCTCATGACAGGGAATGAGCAGTTCTTC,CATLMTGNEQFF
.,.,TRBJ1-6,TRBV2,TGTGCCAGCAGTGAAGCAGGGGGGACTAATTCACCCCTCCACTTT,CASSEAGGTNSPLHF
.,TRBD1,TRBJ2-1,TRBV14,TGTGCCAGCAGCCTTAGCCCGGGACAGGGGTACTACAATGAGCAGTTCTTC,CASSLSPGQGYYNEQFF
.,TRBD2,TRBJ2-4,TRBV7-9,TGTGCCAGCAGCTTAATACTAGCGGGGGACATTCAGTACTTC,CASSLILAGDIQYF
.,.,TRBJ2-1,TRBV2,TGTGCCAGCTTGGCCGGGGTTTCCTTCAATGAGCAGTTCTTC,CASLAGVSFNEQFF
few,TRBD1,TRBJ2-1,TRBV7-2,TGTGCCAGCAGCTTGGATTGGACAGGGGGCAATGAGCAGTTCTTC,CASSLDWTGGNEQFF
few,.,TRBJ2-3,TRBV28,TGTGCCAGCAGCCATAGGGTTCCCACAGATACGCAGTATTTT,CASSHRVPTDTQYF
.,.,TRBJ1-1,TRBV4-2,TGTGCCACCTCGACCCACCTGGGGAGGAACACTGAGGCTTTCTTT,CATSTHLGRNTEAFF
.,TRBD2,TRBJ2-1,TRBV20-1,TGCAGTGCTGCCCCCCTAGCGGGGTCCTACAATGAGCAGTTCTTC,CSAAPLAGSYNEQFF
.,.,TRBJ2-1,TRBV11-2,TGTGCCAGCAGCTCAACGGACGGACAACCCCAGTTCTTC,CASSSTDGQPQFF
.,.,TRBJ1-4,TRBV9,TGTGCCAGCAGCGGAAACGACAGGGAAAAACTGTTTTTT,CASSGNDREKLFF
few,.,TRBJ1-2,TRBV3-1,TGTGCCAGCAGCCAAGATTGGAACTATGGCTACACCTTC,CASSQDWNYGYTF
few,.,TRBJ2-6,TRBV6-2/TRBV6-3,TGTGCCAGCATCCAAAAACCCTCTGGGGCCAACGTCCTGACTTTC,CASIQKPSGANVLTF